The source of this T cell receptor beta chain is a study of cytomegalovirus exposure and HLA in healthy donors (dated by TCRdb to 2016 to 2017). Study-level background: An earlier analysis of about 560 of the donors reported approximately 300 Gb of sequence data and 90 million to 120 million unique TCR beta sequences obtained from around 170 million T cells. An early release covering roughly 640 HLA-typed donors comprised roughly 300 gigabases of sequencing data and 65 million to 100 million unique TCR sequences. Of the approximately 400 genotyped donors, over 70% fell in the genetic ancestry cluster associated with self-reported Caucasian donors. The aim of the study was to test whether cataloging public T cell receptors could identify signatures of past pathogen exposure. Using immunosequencing, the study profiled T cell repertoires from around 680 subjects and related those repertoires to cytomegalovirus serostatus. In addition to the first cohort of roughly 670 subjects, a separate validation cohort of approximately 120 different subjects was used. To predict cytomegalovirus infection status, the study brought together high-throughput TCR immunosequencing, statistical association of individual TCRs with disease status, and machine learning. A later analysis re-analyzed previously published TCR beta repertoires from roughly 690 donors and added high-resolution HLA genotyping to study TCR occurrence patterns. In the later analysis, no new phenotypic data were used to find candidate immune exposures; instead, reliance was placed on TCR beta sequences and their occurrence across donors. To decide whether each TCR beta V gene segment behaved as functional or pseudogenic, an earlier analysis of some 570 of the donors relied on high-throughput TCR beta sequencing. Donor age, sex, ethnicity and CMV serostatus were compiled together with the repertoire data. A later genetic analysis took genome-wide SNP genotypes for 398 of the 666 donors and used that subset as a discovery cohort. Every repertoire in the discovery cohort had been generated on one and the same sequencing platform. HLA typing covered class I and class II loci at four-digit resolution. Typing coverage differed by locus: A, B, C, DRB1 and DQB1 were typed in roughly 620-630 donors, DQA1 in around 500, DPA1 in around 600, and DPB1 in approximately 450. Several DR-DQ haplotypes were handled as single units for association and clustering because linkage in the cohort was strong. Among roughly 370 genotyped donors of the cohort, an average of about 240,000 unique TCR beta nucleotide sequences were sequenced per donor, about a sixth of them non-productive.

Trimming takes 1 base off V and 6 bases off J; junction bases not matched to a gene: 4. The CDR3 has 14 amino acids, counting the end cysteine and phenylalanine. Only the CDR3 part of the read is kept: 42 bases, read in frame from the first base. According to the germline V gene, CDR1 reads ENHRY and CDR2 reads SYGVKD. The paper's findings and limits, for the study overall: In a later analysis, 15,000 to 20,000 TCR beta sequences were associated with specific HLA alleles at a false discovery rate of 0.05. A later analysis found that TCR association rates varied across HLA loci, with DRB1 alleles showing the most associated TCRs and HLA-C alleles the fewest. Compared with the approximately 710-donor mean, donors in an Asian-associated ancestry cluster had fewer N-insertions in productive TCRs, according to a later genetic analysis. The earlier analysis of 587 of the donors excluded some 15 rarely observed V segments, including chromosome 9 orphons, because counts were too low. The classifier was reported to diagnose cytomegalovirus status with high specificity and sensitivity in both the original cohort and the validation cohort. A few of the identified cytomegalovirus-associated TCR beta chains were confirmed in vitro to be specific for cytomegalovirus antigens. A later analysis found that most CMV-associated TCR beta chains appeared HLA-restricted, with HLA associations seemingly driven largely by CMV exposure. Because the 87-base-pair reads could not distinguish some IMGT-functional V segments, including TRBV6-2 and TRBV6-3, those segments were excluded. Compared with equally common non-associated chains, HLA-associated TCR beta chains in a later analysis were more clonally expanded and had lower generation probabilities. Most TCR sequences were observed very rarely across donors, whereas some public TCRs were present in many individuals. Linkage disequilibrium might explain the correlated functional status among segregating V segments, but an unknown experimental factor could not be ruled out. Presence/absence analyses assumed roughly uniform sequencing depth across donors, an assumption that may not hold. A cluster of highly shared sequence variants was judged likely to represent a technical artifact of the sequencing pipeline. Because HLA typing was unavailable for some donors at each locus, only the typed subset was used in association tests. The study listed over 150 TCR beta chains as associated with cytomegalovirus. According to a later analysis, parvovirus B19, influenza, CMV and Epstein-Barr virus appeared linked to several top co-occurrence clusters. The authors suggested that the approach could potentially be generalized to other disease states and immunological phenotypes. A further reported finding was that TCR beta sequences accurately predicted the HLA-A and HLA-B alleles for most subjects in the first cohort. A later genetic analysis associated a missense DCLRE1C variant with V-gene and J-gene trimming of TCR beta chains, and an independent cohort replicated the association. This cohort had only TCR beta chains sequenced, and the lack of alpha or paired-chain data limited which features could be detected. When HLA alleles, especially DR and DQ, strongly co-occurred, attributing TCR associations to individual alleles was difficult. An earlier analysis of approximately 570 of the donors showed that most TCR beta V segments appeared in productive rearrangements either about 87% or about 30% of the time, which broadly matched IMGT annotations. Immune exposure information for the cohort was limited to CMV serostatus.

The protocol used for the library was the immunoSEQ multiplex PCR assay. For the multiplex PCR, a mixture combining 60 forward primers for TCR Vbeta segments and 13 reverse primers for TCR Jbeta segments was used. The CDR3 region of rearranged TCR beta genes was amplified from genomic DNA by a multiplex PCR assay. The amplified TCR beta libraries were sequenced on the Illumina HiSeq System as 87-base-pair reads. In the original analysis: Across the 640 or so repertoires, a later analysis counted approximately 75 million unique TCR beta chains, 9.5 million to 13 million of which were shared by at least two donors. To remove PCR and sequencing errors, raw reads were error-corrected and collapsed into unique sequences using a nearest-neighbor algorithm that merged closely related sequences. CDR3 sequences were aligned to IMGT reference sequences to assign V, D and J gene segments. For a sequence to be retained, a match of at least six nucleotides was required to both a V gene segment and a J gene segment. Rearrangements were called productive when the CDR3 lacked stop codons and stayed in frame with V and J; all others were non-productive. CDR3 was defined by IMGT convention, running from the second conserved V-encoded cysteine to the conserved J-encoded phenylalanine. The earlier analysis of approximately 500 of the donors excluded sequences that lacked an unambiguous match to a single V gene segment. In an earlier analysis of approximately 590 of the donors, a V segment was called functional when productive rearrangements were above 56.7%, and segregating when the standard deviation between donors exceeded 5%. A statistical classification framework was developed to diagnose cytomegalovirus status using the catalog of TCR beta chain sequences. A later analysis assigned V and J genes by comparing TCR nucleotide sequences with IMGT/GENE-DB human TR gene sequences. Using the TCRdist pipeline, a later analysis assigned CDR3 sequences along with most-parsimonious VDJ recombination scenarios. In a later analysis, each TCR beta chain was defined by its CDR3 amino acid sequence together with its V-gene family, and reads without a unique V-gene family were excluded. As a way to deal with suspected cross-contamination and a sequencing artifact, a later analysis dropped 450 to 700 nucleotide sequences that were highly shared and had low generation probability. In a later analysis, a clonal expansion index for each public chain was calculated from normalized within-repertoire ranks of inferred template counts. In a later analysis, generation probabilities were computed with a VDJ recombination model fitted to out-of-frame rearrangements, and the resulting probabilities were checked against IGoR. Hypergeometric tests were used in a later analysis to score TCR-TCR, TCR-HLA and TCR-CMV co-occurrence, with a repertoire-size bias correction applied to the TCR pairs. To estimate false discovery rates, a later analysis permuted the HLA or CMV assignments 20 times. In a later analysis, co-occurring TCRs were grouped using DBSCAN, and TCRdist sequence similarity was added for clustering within HLA-allele-positive subsets. Repertoires with fewer than 30,000 or more than 120,000 public chains were left out of co-occurrence clustering, as were a few repertoires with anomalous nucleotide sharing. TCRdb retrieved this table from immuneACCESS and kept in-frame rearrangements only. Not all clones are present; in checked studies, unresolved V genes account for under half, and no reason is known for the remainder. For V, J and clone size, that table is used; D and trimming come from the DNA. Across this sample there are about 150,000 clones, with 65% to 80% seen only once. The biggest ten clones account for about 3.1% of the sample.

The cohort was made up of 666 healthy bone marrow donors. Cohort members were all nominally healthy when sampled, although unrecorded immune exposures were likely present. The donor was CMV seronegative and belonged to the group of 352 seronegative cohort members. A peripheral blood sample was provided by each donor, and peripheral blood mononuclear cells were used for TCR beta sequencing. Genomic DNA was extracted from the blood cell samples with the Qiagen DNeasy Blood Extraction Kit. Note on this clone: The antigen it recognizes is unknown. Per-nucleotide qualities are absent, and no much larger clonotype sits a single base away.

Recombination linked TRBV10-3 to TRBJ2-7, with 9 central nucleotides matching TRBD2. The origin of this receptor is a man between 40 and 49 years old in good health and CMV-seronegative. The sequenced sample was PBMCs. In nucleotides, the sequence is TGTGCCATCAGTGAGTTGCGGGGGGGCCGCGAGCAGTACTTC. This encodes CAISELRGGREQYF.